The clone carrying this TCR beta chain was observed a few times. The sample is drawn from a study of blood T cell repertoires in COVID-19. In the study overall: The samples span acute and convalescent COVID-19 from the United States, Italy and Spain. Sources were T cells, B-cell-depleted T cells, or PBMCs; the material itself was cDNA or gDNA.

After removal of 1 base from V and 3 bases from J, the junction contained 8 bases not matched to a gene. Germline lookup yields CDR1 SGHRS and CDR2 YFSETQ. This CDR3 region has 18 residues. In the authors' methods: Reference gene primers were amplified, and this amplification served to estimate nucleated cell counts. Data came from immunoSEQ multiplex PCR; TCRdb stores just in-frame clones and leaves some out. The V and J calls and the clone size are those of that table, but D and trimming were determined from the DNA. The data hold roughly 320,000 clones, with around 86% observed a single time. The TCR sequence derives from a man between 65 and 80 years old with acute or convalescent COVID-19. The chain combines TRBV5-1 with TRBJ2-3, with 13 bases lining up with TRBD2. The specimen sequenced was peripheral blood. The CDR3 sequence is CASSLRTAGLAGTDTQYF. CDR3 DNA: TGCGCCAGCAGCTTGAGGACGGCGGGACTAGCGGGAACAGATACGCAGTATTTT. Variable domain in full (rest from reference TRBV5-1 and TRBJ2-3): KAGVTQTPRYLIKTRGQQVTLSCSPISGHRSVSWYQQTPGQGLQFLFEYFSETQRNKGNFPGRFSGRQFSNSRSEMNVSTLELGDSALYLCASSLRTAGLAGTDTQYFGPGTRLTVL.